A single sample gave rise to the 6 T cell receptor beta chains below, sequenced in a study of T cells of healthy individuals. In TCRdb, the 5' RACE reads were re-called with MiXCR into one record per CDR3 protein. Here the sample spans 63,000 or so distinct CDR3 sequences, about 17% being singletons. The receptors come from a human donor in good health.

This clonotype has at least ten counts. The genes are TRBV4-2 and TRBJ1-6, with D unresolved. The CDR3 runs 17 residues. CDR1 is LGHNA and CDR2 is YNFKEQ in the germline V gene. V was clipped by 0 bases and J by 5 bases, with 14 bases between them. The CDR3: CASSQDLSAGHNSPLHF. CDR3 nucleotides: TGTGCCAGCAGCCAAGACCTGTCAGCAGGACATAATTCACCCCTCCACTTT.

This clonotype showed up just a few times. The rearrangement joins TRBV7-2 to TRBJ2-2, with 11 nucleotides matching TRBD2. Looked up from germline, CDR1 is SGHTA and CDR2 is FQGNSA. This CDR3 is built from 16 residues. The J segment lost 9 bases and the V segment lost 5 bases, leaving 11 bases of the junction unmatched. The chain's CDR3 is CASSPVRSGRGRELFF. The CDR3 region has the DNA TGTGCCAGCAGCCCGGTCCGTAGCGGGAGGGGCCGGGAGCTGTTTTTT. The variable domain in full, completed from reference TRBV7-2 and TRBJ2-2, reads GAGVSQSPSNKVTEKGKDVELRCDPISGHTALYWYRQSLGQGLEFLIYFQGNSAPDKSGLPSDRFSAERTGGSVSTLTIQRTQQEDSAVYLCASSPVRSGRGRELFFGEGSRLTVL.

The table lists this clonotype with many counts. The chain uses TRBV4-3 and TRBJ2-3; D may correspond to TRBD1 or TRBD2 (6 bases each). Germline CDR1 LGHNA, CDR2 YSLEER. V lost 0 bases and J lost 8, with 9 bases in between. This CDR3 comprises 13 residues. CDR3: CASSQDKGGTQYF. CDR3 in DNA: TGCGCCAGCAGCCAAGATAAGGGGGGTACGCAGTATTTT.

This clonotype has at least ten counts. This chain connects TRBV29-1 to TRBJ2-6; D not resolved. The CDR3 covers 14 residues. V lost 6 bases, J lost 0 bases, and 9 bases lay in between. Germline V CDR1 and CDR2: SQVTM, ANQGSEA. The CDR3 loop reads CSVAESSGANVLTF. In nucleotides, the CDR3 is TGCAGCGTGGCCGAGAGCTCTGGGGCCAACGTCCTGACTTTC.

The chain combines TRBV6-5 with TRBJ2-1, with D perhaps matching TRBD2 (5 bases). The germline V gene has CDR1 MNHEY and CDR2 SVGAGI. Trimming removed 8 bases from V and 5 bases from J, with 16 bases in between. CDR3 length: 14 amino acids. CDR3: CASSPSWGDNEQFF. Written as DNA, the CDR3 is TGTGCCAGCTCCCCAAGCTGGGGAGACAATGAGCAGTTCTTC.

This clonotype was observed at least ten times. The genes are TRBV6-1 and TRBJ2-7; TRBD1 aligns across 11 bases. Germline CDR1 and CDR2: MNHNS and SASEGT. After removal of 3 bases from V and 6 bases from J, the junction contained 7 bases not matched to a gene. CDR3 size: 15 residues. Written as DNA, the CDR3 is TGTGCCAGCAGTGAGCCGGGACAGGGGGGGTTCGAGCAGTACTTC. Residues: CASSEPGQGGFEQYF.